Included here is one T cell receptor beta chain sequence, with context. CDR1 and CDR2 (germline): SGHNT, YENEEA. This CDR3 comprises 15 residues. Unmatched junction bases numbered 6, after V lost 1 base and J lost 6 bases. Runs used v3.0 of the immunoSEQ assay and were done at survey level. The protocol was immunoSEQ multiplex PCR, while the TCRdb copy is restricted to in-frame clones and leaves out a portion. The sample holds 25,000 to 35,000 clones, around 84% seen once. The sample comes from a study of long-term antiretroviral therapy in people with HIV. Sequencing used unsorted PBMCs, obtained 0.8 years after starting antiretroviral therapy. The chain links TRBV11-3 to TRBJ1-1, with 9 bases aligning to TRBD1. The sequence derives from a woman aged 30 to 39 with HIV. The CDR3 sequence is CASSLGQGGASEAFF. The CDR3 DNA reads as TGTGCCAGCAGCTTAGGACAGGGGGGCGCCTCTGAAGCTTTCTTT. The entire variable domain, with the rest obtained from reference TRBV11-3 and TRBJ1-1, is as follows: EAGVVQSPRYKIIEKKQPVAFWCNPISGHNTLYWYLQNLGQGPELLIRYENEEAVDDSQLPKDRFSAERLKGVDSTLKIQPAELGDSAVYLCASSLGQGGASEAFFGQGTRLTVV.